This entry lists 28 T cell receptor beta chains sequenced from one sample in a study of T cell repertoires in cytomegalovirus infection. TCRdb analysed the reads with MiXCR anew, one entry per CDR3 protein. The sample comprises some 300,000 distinct CDR3 sequences, 17% of which are singletons, and around 11% rests with the top ten. The sequenced material came from PBMCs. Receptors originate from a human donor in good health (CMV status not recorded). Some clones in this sample may be carry-over from other donors' samples.

In this sample, this clonotype turned up many times. The chain combines TRBV12-5 with TRBJ2-1; 7 nucleotides line up with TRBD1. This CDR3 has 15 residues. CDR1 is LGHNT and CDR2 is FRNRAP in the germline V gene. J gave up 7 bases and V 4 bases, and 10 bases lay outside the gene matches. CDR3 loop: CASGYGQAGVNEQFF. CDR3 nucleotide sequence: TGTGCTAGTGGTTATGGACAGGCGGGTGTAAATGAGCAGTTCTTC.

A few counts support this clonotype. V is TRBV27 and J is TRBJ2-3; TRBD2 matches at 7 bases. Unmatched junction bases numbered 2, after V lost 3 bases and J lost 2 bases. The CDR3 is 14 amino acids. The germline gives CDR1 MNHEY, CDR2 SMNVEV (reference sequence). CDR3 in amino acids: CASSFGGDTDTQYF. DNA for the CDR3: TGTGCCAGCAGTTTTGGGGGGGACACAGATACGCAGTATTTT.

The chain is built from TRBV20-1 and TRBJ1-4; 9 positions match TRBD1. The CDR3 length is 14 residues. CDR1 and CDR2 (germline): DFQATT, SNEGSKA (reference sequence). V shed 5 bases and J 8 bases; nucleotides not matched to a gene: 9. CDR3 region: CSAGTGGREEKLFF. CDR3 sequence (DNA): TGCAGTGCTGGAACAGGGGGCAGGGAGGAAAAACTGTTTTTT.

This clonotype showed up just a few times. V usage is TRBV5-1 and J usage is TRBJ2-2; 8 bases align to TRBD1. This CDR3 is 16 amino acids long. CDR1 and CDR2 (germline): SGHRS, YFSETQ. V lost 1 base to trimming and J lost 4 bases; unmatched junction nucleotides: 6. In nucleotides, the CDR3 is TGCGCCAGCAGCTTGCGAGGACAGGGCGGCACCGGGGAGCTGTTTTTT. Translation gives CASSLRGQGGTGELFF.

Ten or more counts support this clonotype. The chain couples TRBV24-1 to TRBJ1-1; 7 nucleotides align to TRBD1. Trimming at V came to 2 bases and at J to 0 bases, leaving 2 bases not matched to a gene. Germline lookup yields CDR1 KGHDR and CDR2 SFDVKD. This CDR3 region has 15 residues. The DNA for the CDR3 is TGTGCCACCAGTGATTCCGGGACAGTGAACACTGAAGCTTTCTTT. It specifies CATSDSGTVNTEAFF.

The sample holds a few counts of this clonotype. The gene calls are TRBV28 and TRBJ2-3, with 7 bases that match TRBD2. Germline CDR1 reads MDHEN; CDR2 reads SYDVKM. V lost 7 bases, J lost 3 bases, and 4 bases stayed unmatched. The CDR3 covers 13 residues. The CDR3 loop reads CASKRGSTDTQYF. The CDR3 bases are TGTGCCAGCAAGCGGGGATCGACAGATACGCAGTATTTT. The whole variable domain, remainder taken from reference TRBV28 and TRBJ2-3, is DVKVTQSSRYLVKRTGEKVFLECVQDMDHENMFWYRQDPGLGLRLIYFSYDVKMKEKGDIPEGYSVSREKKERFSLILESASTNQTSMYLCASKRGSTDTQYFGPGTRLTVL.

This clonotype was seen ten or more times. An end of the junction does not agree with germline; a read error may underlie this. The chain couples TRBV7-9 to TRBJ2-7; D is possibly TRBD2 (5 bases). Germline assignment: CDR1 SEHNR and CDR2 FQNEAQ (reference sequence). The CDR3 is made up of 12 amino acids. The CDR3 here is CASSLADGKRDF. The CDR3 nucleotides read TGTGCCAGCAGCTTAGCGGACGGGAAACGGGACTTC.

This clonotype was observed a handful of times. This chain uses TRBV20-1 with TRBJ1-5; TRBD1 matches at 10 bases. Unmatched junction bases numbered 9, after V lost 1 base and J lost 6 bases. The CDR3 has 16 amino acids. CDR1 is DFQATT and CDR2 is SNEGSKA in the germline V gene (reference sequence). As DNA, the CDR3 is TGCAGTGCTAGAGGTCCCTCAGGACAGGGGGTTCAGCCCCAGCATTTT. Translated, it gives CSARGPSGQGVQPQHF.

The chain couples TRBV28 to TRBJ1-1; TRBD1 matches 8 bases. V shed 2 bases and J 3 bases; nucleotides not matched to a gene: 14. Looked up from germline, CDR1 is MDHEN and CDR2 is SYDVKM. This CDR3 comprises 18 residues. The CDR3 sequence: CASSLILVRTGMDTEAFF. In DNA, the CDR3 is TGTGCCAGCAGTTTAATCCTAGTAAGGACAGGGATGGACACTGAAGCTTTCTTT. The full variable domain, completed using reference TRBV28 and TRBJ1-1, is DVKVTQSSRYLVKRTGEKVFLECVQDMDHENMFWYRQDPGLGLRLIYFSYDVKMKEKGDIPEGYSVSREKKERFSLILESASTNQTSMYLCASSLILVRTGMDTEAFFGQGTRLTVV.

This clonotype has ten or more counts. The V gene is TRBV12-3 or TRBV12-4, the J gene TRBJ2-3, with a possible D match to TRBD1 (6 bases). The CDR3 has 14 amino acids. Trimming removed 8 bases from V and 0 bases from J, with 12 bases in between. The CDR3 sequence: CASRPGHSTDTQYF. As DNA, the CDR3 is TGTGCCAGCCGGCCGGGACACAGCACAGATACGCAGTATTTT.

The chain has TRBV20-1 and TRBJ2-7; D remains unclear. The CDR3 sequence is 13 residues long. The germline V gene encodes CDR1 DFQATT and CDR2 SNEGSKA (reference sequence). Deletions cut 0 bases from V and 4 bases from J, with 10 bases between. The CDR3 coding sequence is TGCAGTGCTAGAGATCTACCATTTTACGAGCAGTACTTC. Amino acids: CSARDLPFYEQYF.

By sample share, this clonotype is medium-sized. In DNA, the CDR3 is TGTGCCAGCAGCTTACAGGATAGCAATCAGCCCCAGCATTTT. This gives the protein CASSLQDSNQPQHF. V and J are TRBV7-2 and TRBJ1-5; D uncertain. The V gene's germline CDR1 is SGHTA and CDR2 FQGNSA. This CDR3 spans 14 amino acids. V lost 2 bases and J lost 0, with 5 bases in between.

This clonotype was detected ten times or more. The chain uses TRBV19 and TRBJ2-5, with D perhaps assigned TRBD1 or TRBD2 (5 bases each). Germline lookup yields CDR1 LNHDA and CDR2 SQIVND (reference sequence). This CDR3 is built from 18 residues. Trimming took off 3 bases at V and 4 bases at J, with 24 bases between the two ends. The CDR3 loop is CASSIRPRTGLVGETQYF. As DNA, the CDR3 is TGTGCCAGTAGTATTCGGCCGAGGACGGGGCTGGTCGGAGAGACCCAGTACTTC.

The sample holds many counts of this clonotype. V and J are TRBV12-3 or TRBV12-4 and TRBJ2-6, with D tentatively TRBD2 (6 bases). V shed 6 bases and J shed 1 base, with 10 bases lying between them. The CDR3 runs to 15 residues. The CDR3 spells CASSSRGSGANVLTF. Here the CDR3 DNA reads TGTGCCAGCAGCTCTCGGGGGTCTGGGGCCAACGTCCTGACTTTC.

This clonotype showed up just a few times. CDR3 sequence (DNA): TGTGCCAGCAGTTACCCGGTAGGGACAGGTGAATACAATGAGCAGTTCTTC. This codes for CASSYPVGTGEYNEQFF. The V and J genes are TRBV6-6 and TRBJ2-1; 8 nucleotides agree with TRBD1. Germline V lookup: CDR1 MNHNY, CDR2 SVGAGI (reference sequence). The CDR3 length is 17 residues. V lost 2 bases to trimming and J lost 4 bases; unmatched junction nucleotides: 10.

The gene calls are TRBV18 and TRBJ2-7, with 11 positions matching TRBD2. The CDR3 is 16 amino acids. V was clipped by 5 bases and J by 1 base; unmatched bases: 7. CDR1 KGHSH and CDR2 LQKENI come from the germline V gene. CDR3 sequence reads: CASSSGTSGGSYEQYF. The CDR3 DNA follows: TGTGCCAGCTCATCAGGAACTAGCGGGGGATCCTACGAGCAGTACTTC.

CDR3 protein: CASSRDLVGLFF. CDR3 sequence (DNA): TGTGCCAGCAGCCGGGACCTAGTGGGACTGTTTTTT. J is TRBJ1-4 and V is TRBV12-3 or TRBV12-4; possibly TRBD1 for D (5 bases). V shed 6 bases and J shed 13 bases, with 15 bases lying between them. The CDR3 totals 12 residues.

The V gene is TRBV29-1, the J gene TRBJ2-2, with D perhaps matching TRBD1 (6 bases). V lost 4 bases and J lost 1, with 13 bases in between. This CDR3 has 15 amino acids. Germline CDR1 is SQVTM and CDR2 is ANQGSEA. CDR3 protein: CSVVLQGKNTGELFF. The DNA for the CDR3 is TGCAGCGTTGTCCTTCAGGGGAAGAACACCGGGGAGCTGTTTTTT.

This clonotype has a count of ten or more. V and J are TRBV7-9 and TRBJ2-1; 7 bases agree with TRBD2. With V trimmed by 4 bases and J by 5 bases, 5 bases remained unmatched. In germline, CDR1 is SEHNR, CDR2 FQNEAQ (reference sequence). There are 14 residues in the CDR3. The CDR3 nucleotides are TGTGCCAGCAGCTCCCTGGGGGGGAACAATGAGCAGTTCTTC. The encoded protein is CASSSLGGNNEQFF. The full variable domain, rest sourced from reference TRBV7-9 and TRBJ2-1, is DTGVSQNPRHKITKRGQNVTFRCDPISEHNRLYWYRQTLGQGPEFLTYFQNEAQLEKSRLLSDRFSAERPKGSFSTLEIQRTEQGDSAMYLCASSSLGGNNEQFFGPGTRLTVL.

This clonotype was observed a few times. The V call is TRBV5-5, the J call TRBJ2-7; 7 positions match TRBD1. Losses at the gene ends were 0 bases for V and 3 bases for J; bases not matched to a gene: 3. Germline values: CDR1 SGHKS, CDR2 YYEKEE (reference sequence). This CDR3 contains 14 residues. The CDR3 loop reads CASSLAAGGYEQYF. Written as DNA, the CDR3 is TGTGCCAGCAGCTTGGCCGCAGGGGGCTACGAGCAGTACTTC.

The genes are TRBV2 and TRBJ1-1, with 8 bases identical to TRBD1. This CDR3 comprises 13 residues. V was clipped by 6 bases and J by 11 bases; unmatched bases: 11. From germline, CDR1 is SNHLY and CDR2 FYNNEI. This chain's CDR3 is CASSLTGESSAFF. The CDR3 nucleotides read TGTGCCAGCAGCCTGACAGGGGAATCAAGTGCTTTCTTT. The whole variable domain, filled in from reference TRBV2 and TRBJ1-1, reads EPEVTQTPSHQVTQMGQEVILRCVPISNHLYFYWYRQILGQKVEFLVSFYNNEISEKSEIFDDQFSVERPDGSNFTLKIRSTKLEDSAMYFCASSLTGESSAFFGQGTRLTVV.

The chain employs TRBV28 and TRBJ2-2, with 8 bases matching TRBD1. CDR1 and CDR2 (germline): MDHEN, SYDVKM. Trimming removed 7 bases from V and 1 base from J; junction bases left unmatched: 8. The CDR3 length is 16 residues. This CDR3 reads CASTGTGTGNTGELFF. Here the CDR3 DNA reads TGTGCCAGCACAGGCACAGGGACAGGGAACACCGGGGAGCTGTTTTTT. Complete variable domain (other parts from reference TRBV28 and TRBJ2-2): DVKVTQSSRYLVKRTGEKVFLECVQDMDHENMFWYRQDPGLGLRLIYFSYDVKMKEKGDIPEGYSVSREKKERFSLILESASTNQTSMYLCASTGTGTGNTGELFFGEGSRLTVL.

This clonotype was seen only a few times. The chain employs TRBV7-3 and TRBJ2-7; 8 bases line up with TRBD1. CDR3 length: 13 amino acids. With 4 bases clipped from V and 6 bases from J, the junction kept 5 bases outside the gene matches. Germline loops: CDR1 SGHTA, CDR2 FQGTGA. The CDR3 is CASSSGTGFEQYF. The DNA for the CDR3 is TGTGCCAGCAGCTCGGGGACAGGCTTCGAGCAGTACTTC.

This clonotype was counted ten times or more. This sequence joins TRBV2 and TRBJ2-1, with D uncertain. The CDR3 length is 15 residues. CDR1 SNHLY and CDR2 FYNNEI come from the germline V gene. Trimming removed 4 bases from V and 3 bases from J, with 13 bases in between. The CDR3 loop is CASSATMFVYNEQFF. The CDR3 nucleotides are TGTGCCAGCAGTGCCACAATGTTCGTCTACAATGAGCAGTTCTTC.

The rearrangement links TRBV19 to TRBJ2-7; D might be TRBD1 (6 bases). Germline CDR1 LNHDA, CDR2 SQIVND (reference sequence). CDR3 size: 14 residues. V lost 5 bases and J lost 3, with 14 bases in between. The CDR3, as DNA: TGTGCCAGTAGTCCAGGGGCTTTTTTCTACGAGCAGTACTTC. Translating it yields CASSPGAFFYEQYF.

This clonotype was counted many times. The chain combines TRBV6-1 with TRBJ1-5; the match to TRBD1 covers 8 bases. The ends lost 8 bases at V and 2 bases at J; junction bases unmatched: 5. Germline CDR1 reads MNHNS; CDR2 reads SASEGT. CDR3 length: 14 residues. In DNA, the CDR3 is TGTGCCAGCTGGACAGGGTTACGCAATCAGCCCCAGCATTTT. Protein product: CASWTGLRNQPQHF.

The chain is built from TRBV7-9 and TRBJ1-3, with 10 bases lining up with TRBD1. Unmatched junction bases numbered 6, after V lost 5 bases and J lost 2 bases. The CDR3 length is 16 residues. Germline V gene lookup returns CDR1 SEHNR and CDR2 FQNEAQ (reference sequence). CDR3 coding DNA: TGTGCCAGCAGCCCACGACAGGGGGCAACTGGAAACACCATATATTTT. Translated: CASSPRQGATGNTIYF.

This clonotype has more than one count but fewer than ten. This chain uses TRBV5-4 with TRBJ2-5; TRBD1 agrees at 8 bases. Germline assignment: CDR1 SGHNT and CDR2 YYREEE (reference sequence). With V trimmed by 4 bases and J by 2 bases, 7 bases remained unmatched. The CDR3 is 15 residues long. The CDR3 loop is CASSRANRGQETQYF. CDR3 bases: TGTGCCAGCAGCAGAGCTAACAGGGGGCAAGAGACCCAGTACTTC.